The 25 T cell receptor beta chains reported below all come from one sample, sequenced in a study of cytotoxic CD8 clonotypes in ibrutinib-treated CLL. Only in-frame clones appear in the TCRdb table, and some are missing; sequencing was by immunoSEQ multiplex PCR. In the table there are tens of thousands of clones, about two thirds of which are singletons. Here the sequenced sample was PBMCs, taken at disease progression, from a patient treated with ibrutinib. The receptors here all came from a human donor with chronic lymphocytic leukemia.

This chain links TRBV20-1 with TRBJ2-3, with no clear D. CDR1 is DFQATT, CDR2 SNEGSKA, per germline (reference sequence). V was shortened by 3 bases and J by 6 bases, with 7 bases between the two germline ends. The CDR3 consists of 11 residues. The CDR3, as DNA: TGCAGTGCTAGTCACGAGGATACGCAGTATTTT. Translated: CSASHEDTQYF.

V is TRBV29-1 and J is TRBJ2-5, with TRBD2 identical over 7 bases. The germline V gene has CDR1 SQVTM and CDR2 ANQGSEA. The junction had 6 bases not matched to a gene; V was cut back by 7 bases and J by 4 bases. The CDR3 is 12 residues long. DNA for the CDR3: TGCAGCGGGGAGGGGACCGGAGAGACCCAGTACTTC. Translating gives CSGEGTGETQYF.

This sequence joins TRBV7-9 and TRBJ1-2; a possible D gene is TRBD1 (5 bases). Germline CDR1 reads SEHNR; CDR2 reads FQNEAQ (reference sequence). There are 15 residues in the CDR3. V was trimmed by 5 bases and J by 2 bases, leaving 15 bases between them. The DNA of the CDR3 is TGTGCCAGCAGCCCCCTGGGGGGGACGAACTATGGCTACACCTTC. Protein product: CASSPLGGTNYGYTF.

This clone was recorded once. The chain carries TRBV11-2 and TRBJ2-5; D might be TRBD2 (6 bases). This CDR3 has 12 amino acids. The V end lost 0 bases, the J end lost 10 bases, and 9 bases lay between the germline ends. Germline-derived CDR1 and CDR2 are SGHAT and FQNNGV. The CDR3 DNA reads as TGTGCCAGCAGCTTAGAAGGAGGGCTCCAGTACTTC. Translating gives CASSLEGGLQYF.

V gene TRBV4-1 combines with J gene TRBJ1-4, with TRBD1 as a possible D gene (5 bases). V was trimmed by 0 bases and J by 10 bases, leaving 12 bases between them. CDR3 length equals 14 residues. Germline V lookup: CDR1 MGHRA, CDR2 YSYEKL. In DNA, the CDR3 is TGCGCCAGCAGCCAAGAGTCAGGGTGGGGAAAACTGTTTTTT. Amino acid sequence: CASSQESGWGKLFF.

In its sample, this clone was seen once. The V and J genes are TRBV5-4 and TRBJ1-2, with D possibly TRBD1 on 6 matching bases. This CDR3 spans 15 amino acids. Germline CDR1 reads SGHNT; CDR2 reads YYREEE (reference sequence). V was pared by 4 bases and J by 5 bases, with 18 bases between. CDR3 bases: TGTGCCAGCAGCACCCGGGACACGGGGTCATATGGCTACACCTTC. It yields the protein CASSTRDTGSYGYTF.

V is TRBV11-2 and J is TRBJ2-2, with a possible D match to TRBD2 (5 bases). CDR1 and CDR2 (germline): SGHAT, FQNNGV. V lost 2 bases and J 4 bases, leaving 8 bases between the germline ends. The CDR3 runs to 14 residues. Here the CDR3 reads CASSLFEGTGELFF. The DNA of the CDR3 is TGTGCCAGCAGCTTATTTGAGGGCACCGGGGAGCTGTTTTTT.

The chain couples TRBV15 to TRBJ1-5, with D perhaps TRBD1 (5 bases). The CDR3 is made up of 15 amino acids. V was pared by 0 bases and J by 0 bases, with 6 bases between. Germline V lookup: CDR1 LNHNV, CDR2 YYDKDF (reference sequence). CDR3 DNA sequence: TGTGCCACCAGCAGAGATGGGGGTAGCAATCAGCCCCAGCATTTT. Encoded protein: CATSRDGGSNQPQHF.

This clone was counted a few times. The chain is built from TRBV18 and TRBJ1-1; a weak D match, TRBD1 (5 bases). Between the trimmed V and J ends, which lost 0 bases and 4 bases, there was a span of 18 bases. Germline V CDR1 and CDR2: KGHSH, LQKENI. The CDR3 totals 17 residues. The CDR3, as DNA: TGTGCCAGCTCACCACCCGACAGTCGGAATTTCCCCACTGAAGCTTTCTTT. This sequence encodes CASSPPDSRNFPTEAFF.

This chain joins TRBV14 and TRBJ2-5, with D possibly matching TRBD2 (5 bases). The V end lost 5 bases, the J end lost 5 bases, and 9 bases lay between the germline ends. The CDR3 runs 12 residues. Germline lookup yields CDR1 SGHDN and CDR2 FVKESK. In DNA, the CDR3 is TGTGCCAGCAGCGGCCCGGGGGAGACCCAGTACTTC. It encodes CASSGPGETQYF.

V gene TRBV10-3 combines with J gene TRBJ1-4, with D possibly matching TRBD1 (5 bases). The CDR3 contains 14 residues. The germline V gene encodes CDR1 ENHRY and CDR2 SYGVKD. V was cut by 9 bases and J by 8 bases, with 19 bases left in between. CDR3 in DNA: TGTGCCATAGCCCAGGCTGGACAAGAAGAAAAACTGTTTTTT. Amino acids: CAIAQAGQEEKLFF.

This clone was counted only a few times. The chain recombines TRBV18 with TRBJ2-1; a possible D gene is TRBD2 (5 bases). V lost 0 bases and J lost 9, with 9 bases in between. This CDR3 is 13 amino acids long. CDR1 is KGHSH, CDR2 LQKENI, per germline. CDR3 sequence (DNA): TGTGCCAGCTCACCACCGGAGGTTCTTGAGCAGTTCTTC. Its protein product is CASSPPEVLEQFF.

This chain uses TRBV6-5 with TRBJ1-2; TRBD1 might be the D (5 bases). Germline CDR1 reads MNHEY; CDR2 reads SVGAGI. CDR3 size: 13 residues. The V end lost 2 bases, the J end lost 8 bases, and 12 bases lay between the germline ends. The CDR3 coding sequence is TGTGCCAGCAGTTACAACGGGGCGGGGGGCTACACCTTC. This translates into CASSYNGAGGYTF.

This chain uses TRBV11-2 with TRBJ1-3, with 7 bases lining up with TRBD1. Germline values: CDR1 SGHAT, CDR2 FQNNGV. J lost 1 base, V lost 3 bases, and 0 bases had no gene match. The CDR3 spans 14 residues. Here the CDR3 DNA reads TGTGCCAGCAGCTTGACAGGGTCTGGAAACACCATATATTTT. Amino acid sequence: CASSLTGSGNTIYF.

The gene calls are TRBV15 and TRBJ2-1; TRBD2 matches at 8 bases. The ends lost 1 base at V and 4 bases at J; junction bases unmatched: 3. This CDR3 spans 15 amino acids. CDR1 is LNHNV, CDR2 YYDKDF, per germline (reference sequence). The CDR3 region has the DNA TGTGCCACCAGCAGAGGCCAGCGGGGGTACAATGAGCAGTTCTTC. Its protein is CATSRGQRGYNEQFF.

J is TRBJ2-1 and V is TRBV5-6, with D tentatively TRBD1 (5 bases). Per germline, CDR1 SGHDT and CDR2 YYEEEE. The CDR3 totals 13 residues. The ends were cut back, 1 base at V and 3 bases at J, with 5 bases in the middle. The CDR3 nucleotides read TGTGCCAGCAGCTTGACAGGCTACAATGAGCAGTTCTTC. This codes for CASSLTGYNEQFF.

The V call is TRBV5-1, the J call TRBJ2-7; 7 bases align to TRBD1. This CDR3 spans 15 amino acids. J lost 6 bases, V lost 2 bases, and 11 bases had no gene match. Germline V gives CDR1 SGHRS, CDR2 YFSETQ. CDR3 nucleotide sequence: TGCGCCAGCAGCTTATCCACTATGACAGGGACCGAGCAGTACTTC. This sequence encodes CASSLSTMTGTEQYF.

The V and J genes are TRBV7-9 and TRBJ1-1; D remains ambiguous. In germline, CDR1 is SEHNR, CDR2 FQNEAQ (reference sequence). The CDR3 loop spans 11 amino acids. Between the trimmed V and J ends, which lost 7 bases and 5 bases, there was a span of 8 bases. The chain's CDR3 is CASTPLTEAFF. The CDR3 DNA follows: TGTGCCAGCACCCCTTTGACTGAAGCTTTCTTT.

A single count supports this clone. Being one base from a much bigger clone, this may be a read error. The chain couples TRBV5-6 to TRBJ2-5; D gene unclear. Between the trimmed V and J ends, which lost 2 bases and 1 base, there was a span of 0 bases. The CDR3 has 11 amino acids. Germline V CDR1 and CDR2: SGHDT, YYEEEE. CDR3 residues: CASSFQETQYF. The CDR3 DNA reads TGTGCCAGCAGCTTCCAAGAGACCCAGTACTTC.

The table lists this clone with a few counts. This chain links TRBV4-1 with TRBJ2-7, with TRBD1 matching 9 bases. J lost 3 bases, V lost 3 bases, and 3 bases had no gene match. Germline V lookup: CDR1 MGHRA, CDR2 YSYEKL. The CDR3 is made up of 14 amino acids. This CDR3 is CASSQGDRVYEQYF. The DNA for the CDR3 is TGCGCCAGCAGCCAGGGGGACAGGGTCTACGAGCAGTACTTC.

This clone was counted ten times or more. The chain carries TRBV7-9 and TRBJ1-1; weak D call: TRBD1 (5 bases). This CDR3 is 13 amino acids long. Germline V gene lookup returns CDR1 SEHNR and CDR2 FQNEAQ (reference sequence). Trimming pared 8 bases from V and 4 bases from J, leaving 14 bases between. DNA of the CDR3: TGTGCCAGCTCAGCTCCCGGGGGCACTGAAGCTTTCTTT. Translating gives CASSAPGGTEAFF.

This clone was found once. The V gene is TRBV11-2, the J gene TRBJ2-7; D is unresolved. CDR3 length: 12 residues. Trimming stripped 6 bases from V and 6 bases from J, with 12 bases between. Germline CDR1 is SGHAT and CDR2 is FQNNGV. CDR3 loop: CASRFAATEQYF. The CDR3 DNA sequence: TGTGCCAGCAGGTTCGCGGCGACCGAGCAGTACTTC.

This clone has at least ten counts. The chain combines TRBV29-1 with TRBJ1-4, with D possibly TRBD1 on 5 matching bases. CDR3 length equals 14 residues. Trimming took off 4 bases at V and 8 bases at J, with 17 bases between the two ends. From germline, CDR1 is SQVTM and CDR2 ANQGSEA. CDR3 residues: CSVVRRGNDEKLFF. The CDR3 nucleotides are TGCAGCGTTGTAAGGCGGGGGAATGACGAAAAACTGTTTTTT.

The chain joins TRBV4-2 to TRBJ1-4; possibly TRBD1 for D (5 bases). Per germline, CDR1 LGHNA and CDR2 YNFKEQ. The V end was cut by 5 bases, the J end by 0 bases, with 10 bases between. This CDR3 is built from 15 residues. The CDR3 reads CASSAQGSTNEKLFF. In DNA form, the CDR3 reads TGTGCCAGCAGCGCGCAGGGTTCAACTAATGAAAAACTGTTTTTT.

The V call is TRBV6-5, the J call TRBJ2-3; D gene ambiguous. The CDR3 is 13 residues long. The V gene's germline CDR1 is MNHEY and CDR2 SVGAGI. V dropped 6 bases and J dropped 5 bases, with 12 bases sitting between them. The CDR3 sequence: CASSQANEDTQYF. CDR3 DNA: TGTGCCAGCAGCCAAGCCAATGAAGATACGCAGTATTTT.